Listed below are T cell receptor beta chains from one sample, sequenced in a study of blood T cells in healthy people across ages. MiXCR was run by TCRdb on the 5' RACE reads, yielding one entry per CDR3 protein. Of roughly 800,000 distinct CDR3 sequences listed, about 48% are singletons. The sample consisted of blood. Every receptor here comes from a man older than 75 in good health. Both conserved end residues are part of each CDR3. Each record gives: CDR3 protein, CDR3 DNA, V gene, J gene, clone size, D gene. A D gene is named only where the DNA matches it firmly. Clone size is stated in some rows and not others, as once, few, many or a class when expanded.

CDR3aa: CAGSSYPSGMETQYF; CDR3nt: TGTGCCGGCAGCTCTTATCCTAGCGGGATGGAGACCCAGTACTTC; v_gene: TRBV7-2; j_gene: TRBJ2-5; abundance: NA; d_gene: TRBD2
CDR3aa: CACISTDTQGYF; CDR3nt: TGTGCCTGTATAAGCACAGATACGCAGGGGTATTTT; v_gene: TRBV30; j_gene: TRBJ2-3; abundance: NA; d_gene: NA
CDR3aa: CSVAPGPGYEQYF; CDR3nt: TGCAGCGTTGCCCCCGGCCCTGGGTACGAGCAGTACTTC; v_gene: TRBV29-1; j_gene: TRBJ2-7; abundance: NA; d_gene: NA
CDR3aa: CAGHTGLDKETQYF; CDR3nt: TGTGCCGGACATACGGGACTAGACAAAGAGACCCAGTACTTC; v_gene: TRBV6-1; j_gene: TRBJ2-5; abundance: NA; d_gene: TRBD2
CDR3aa: CASRGDSAARGYTF; CDR3nt: TGTGCCAGCAGGGGGGACAGTGCAGCCCGTGGCTACACCTTC; v_gene: TRBV2; j_gene: TRBJ1-2; abundance: NA; d_gene: TRBD1
CDR3aa: CASSLVPGLGPEQYF; CDR3nt: TGTGCCAGCAGCTTAGTCCCGGGACTAGGTCCCGAGCAGTACTTC; v_gene: TRBV7-2; j_gene: TRBJ2-7; abundance: NA; d_gene: TRBD2
CDR3aa: CASSLGAGGSLAKNIQYF; CDR3nt: TGTGCCAGCAGCTTAGGCGCGGGTGGGAGCCTAGCCAAAAACATTCAGTACTTC; v_gene: TRBV11-2; j_gene: TRBJ2-4; abundance: NA; d_gene: NA
CDR3aa: CSAVADSYNEQFF; CDR3nt: TGCAGCGCCGTAGCGGATAGCTACAATGAGCAGTTCTTC; v_gene: TRBV29-1; j_gene: TRBJ2-1; abundance: NA; d_gene: NA
CDR3aa: CASSDGTVYGYTF; CDR3nt: TGTGCCAGCAGCGATGGGACAGTTTATGGCTACACCTTC; v_gene: TRBV5-6; j_gene: TRBJ1-2; abundance: NA; d_gene: TRBD1
CDR3aa: CASSLENTGRSPLHF; CDR3nt: TGTGCCAGCAGTCTCGAAAACACAGGGCGCTCACCCCTCCACTTT; v_gene: TRBV28; j_gene: TRBJ1-6; abundance: NA; d_gene: NA
CDR3aa: CASSPRTSGGPTRETQYF; CDR3nt: TGTGCCAGCAGTCCGAGGACTAGCGGGGGTCCCACTCGAGAGACCCAGTACTTC; v_gene: TRBV27; j_gene: TRBJ2-5; abundance: NA; d_gene: TRBD2
CDR3aa: CASGDRDMYNEQFF; CDR3nt: TGTGCCAGTGGGGACAGGGATATGTACAATGAGCAGTTCTTC; v_gene: TRBV7-2; j_gene: TRBJ2-1; abundance: few; d_gene: TRBD1
CDR3aa: CASSTYGTANYGYTF; CDR3nt: TGTGCCAGCAGTACATATGGGACAGCCAACTATGGCTACACCTTC; v_gene: TRBV28; j_gene: TRBJ1-2; abundance: NA; d_gene: TRBD1
CDR3aa: CASSLSLAGGETQYF; CDR3nt: TGCGCCAGCAGCTTGAGTTTGGCCGGAGGGGAGACCCAGTACTTC; v_gene: TRBV5-1; j_gene: TRBJ2-5; abundance: NA; d_gene: NA
CDR3aa: CASSSRQYYGYTF; CDR3nt: TGTGCCAGCAGTTCGAGGCAGTATTATGGCTACACCTTC; v_gene: TRBV12-3/TRBV12-4; j_gene: TRBJ1-2; abundance: few; d_gene: NA
CDR3aa: CSARDIVINIQYF; CDR3nt: TGCAGTGCTAGGGACATTGTGATAAACATTCAGTACTTC; v_gene: TRBV20-1; j_gene: TRBJ2-4; abundance: few; d_gene: NA
CDR3aa: CSARDGREHTDTQYF; CDR3nt: TGCAGTGCTAGAGATGGCCGGGAGCACACAGATACGCAGTATTTT; v_gene: TRBV20-1; j_gene: TRBJ2-3; abundance: once; d_gene: NA
CDR3aa: CASSQQAAFQETQYF; CDR3nt: TGTGCCAGCAGCCAACAAGCGGCTTTCCAAGAGACCCAGTACTTC; v_gene: TRBV4-2; j_gene: TRBJ2-5; abundance: few; d_gene: NA
CDR3aa: CSAIRQSSGYTF; CDR3nt: TGCAGTGCTATACGACAGAGCTCTGGCTACACCTTC; v_gene: TRBV20-1; j_gene: TRBJ1-2; abundance: few; d_gene: NA
CDR3aa: CASYLNRAHYGYTF; CDR3nt: TGTGCCAGCTATCTGAACAGGGCCCACTATGGCTACACCTTC; v_gene: TRBV27; j_gene: TRBJ1-2; abundance: many; d_gene: NA
CDR3aa: CASSLAGQANTGELFF; CDR3nt: TGCGCCAGCAGCTTGGCGGGACAGGCGAACACCGGGGAGCTGTTTTTT; v_gene: TRBV5-1; j_gene: TRBJ2-2; abundance: NA; d_gene: TRBD1
CDR3aa: CASSLGQKNEKLFF; CDR3nt: TGCGCCAGCAGCTTAGGACAGAAGAATGAAAAACTGTTTTTT; v_gene: TRBV5-1; j_gene: TRBJ1-4; abundance: NA; d_gene: NA
CDR3aa: CASSSLSGRINEQFF; CDR3nt: TGTGCCAGCAGTTCCCTTAGCGGGAGAATAAATGAGCAGTTCTTC; v_gene: TRBV12-3/TRBV12-4; j_gene: TRBJ2-1; abundance: NA; d_gene: TRBD2
CDR3aa: CASSAGKRTGALRQPQHF; CDR3nt: TGTGCCAGCAGCGCAGGCAAAAGGACAGGCGCTTTACGTCAGCCCCAGCATTTT; v_gene: TRBV7-2; j_gene: TRBJ1-5; abundance: NA; d_gene: TRBD1
CDR3aa: CASSRPGTGIGANVLTF; CDR3nt: TGTGCCAGCAGCCGTCCCGGGACAGGGATCGGGGCCAACGTCCTGACTTTC; v_gene: TRBV14; j_gene: TRBJ2-6; abundance: NA; d_gene: TRBD1
CDR3aa: CASSQDEGRDLYNEQYF; CDR3nt: TGTGCCAGCAGCCAAGATGAGGGGCGGGACCTTTACAATGAGCAGTACTTC; v_gene: TRBV14; j_gene: TRBJ2-7; abundance: NA; d_gene: NA
CDR3aa: CASSQRAGGAKNIQYF; CDR3nt: TGTGCCAGCAGCCAAAGAGCGGGAGGAGCCAAAAACATTCAGTACTTC; v_gene: TRBV14; j_gene: TRBJ2-4; abundance: NA; d_gene: TRBD2
CDR3aa: CASSEAGQGIQETQYF; CDR3nt: TGTGCCAGCAGTGAAGCGGGACAGGGAATACAAGAGACCCAGTACTTC; v_gene: TRBV6-1; j_gene: TRBJ2-5; abundance: NA; d_gene: TRBD1
CDR3aa: CASSWDRDYNSPLHF; CDR3nt: TGTGCCAGCAGTTGGGACAGGGATTATAATTCACCCCTCCACTTT; v_gene: TRBV6-2/TRBV6-3; j_gene: TRBJ1-6; abundance: few; d_gene: TRBD1
CDR3aa: CASSAGEATNEKLFF; CDR3nt: TGTGCCAGCAGTGCGGGGGAGGCAACTAATGAAAAACTGTTTTTT; v_gene: TRBV2; j_gene: TRBJ1-4; abundance: NA; d_gene: NA
CDR3aa: CASSNGVNTEAFF; CDR3nt: TGTGCCAGCAGTAACGGCGTGAACACTGAAGCTTTCTTT; v_gene: TRBV7-3; j_gene: TRBJ1-1; abundance: few; d_gene: NA
CDR3aa: CASRGSRDGEGGYTF; CDR3nt: TGTGCCAGCAGAGGTAGCCGGGACGGGGAAGGTGGATACACCTTC; v_gene: TRBV6-6; j_gene: TRBJ1-2; abundance: NA; d_gene: NA
CDR3aa: CASSGNRGVGQPQHF; CDR3nt: TGTGCCAGCAGTGGTAACAGGGGTGTAGGTCAGCCCCAGCATTTT; v_gene: TRBV6-1; j_gene: TRBJ1-5; abundance: NA; d_gene: TRBD1
CDR3aa: CASSWWTSGRLTYNEQFF; CDR3nt: TGCGCCAGCAGCTGGTGGACTAGCGGGAGGCTGACCTACAATGAGCAGTTCTTC; v_gene: TRBV5-1; j_gene: TRBJ2-1; abundance: NA; d_gene: TRBD2
CDR3aa: CSVAPEGVYEQYF; CDR3nt: TGCAGCGTTGCTCCGGAAGGGGTCTACGAGCAGTACTTC; v_gene: TRBV29-1; j_gene: TRBJ2-7; abundance: few; d_gene: NA
CDR3aa: CASSESMQGDEQFF; CDR3nt: TGCGCCAGCAGTGAGTCGATGCAGGGCGATGAGCAGTTCTTC; v_gene: TRBV10-1; j_gene: TRBJ2-1; abundance: NA; d_gene: NA
CDR3aa: CASSRRTIKQADTQYF; CDR3nt: TGTGCCAGCAGCCGGAGGACTATTAAACAGGCAGATACGCAGTATTTT; v_gene: TRBV12-3/TRBV12-4; j_gene: TRBJ2-3; abundance: NA; d_gene: NA
CDR3aa: CASGPDHTYDEQFF; CDR3nt: TGTGCTAGTGGCCCCGACCACACCTACGATGAGCAGTTCTTC; v_gene: TRBV12-5; j_gene: TRBJ2-1; abundance: NA; d_gene: NA
CDR3aa: CATSGTPGNQPQHF; CDR3nt: TGTGCCACCAGCGGGACACCCGGCAATCAGCCCCAGCATTTT; v_gene: TRBV24-1; j_gene: TRBJ1-5; abundance: NA; d_gene: NA
CDR3aa: CSARELAGIGETQYF; CDR3nt: TGCAGTGCTAGAGAACTAGCAGGGATCGGGGAGACCCAGTACTTC; v_gene: TRBV20-1; j_gene: TRBJ2-5; abundance: NA; d_gene: NA
CDR3aa: CASSARLAGLETQYF; CDR3nt: TGTGCCAGCAGCGCCAGACTAGCGGGGTTAGAGACCCAGTACTTC; v_gene: TRBV9; j_gene: TRBJ2-5; abundance: once; d_gene: TRBD2
CDR3aa: CSVDTSGSLRNEQFF; CDR3nt: TGCAGCGTCGACACTAGCGGGAGCCTTAGGAATGAGCAGTTCTTC; v_gene: TRBV29-1; j_gene: TRBJ2-1; abundance: NA; d_gene: TRBD2
CDR3aa: CSSSLLFSEAFF; CDR3nt: TGTTCCAGCAGCTTACTTTTCTCTGAAGCTTTCTTT; v_gene: TRBV7-9; j_gene: TRBJ1-1; abundance: once; d_gene: NA
CDR3aa: CSATEGAHGYTF; CDR3nt: TGCAGTGCAACAGAGGGGGCTCATGGCTACACCTTC; v_gene: TRBV20-1; j_gene: TRBJ1-2; abundance: NA; d_gene: TRBD1
CDR3aa: CASSHWTGNEQFF; CDR3nt: TGTGCCAGCAGCCATTGGACAGGGAATGAGCAGTTCTTC; v_gene: TRBV3-1; j_gene: TRBJ2-1; abundance: NA; d_gene: TRBD1
CDR3aa: CASSSVGGLRGGPQETQYF; CDR3nt: TGTGCCAGCAGCAGTGTTGGGGGGCTGAGGGGGGGACCACAAGAGACCCAGTACTTC; v_gene: TRBV21-1; j_gene: TRBJ2-5; abundance: NA; d_gene: NA
CDR3aa: CASMEGGFSTDTQYF; CDR3nt: TGTGCCAGCATGGAAGGGGGCTTTAGCACAGATACGCAGTATTTT; v_gene: TRBV2; j_gene: TRBJ2-3; abundance: NA; d_gene: TRBD1
CDR3aa: CASSRLGAEYNEQFF; CDR3nt: TGCGCCAGCAGCCGTCTTGGTGCGGAGTACAATGAGCAGTTCTTC; v_gene: TRBV4-1; j_gene: TRBJ2-1; abundance: once; d_gene: NA
CDR3aa: CASSVVPGTLFTDTQYF; CDR3nt: TGTGCCAGCAGCGTAGTTCCAGGGACACTCTTCACAGATACGCAGTATTTT; v_gene: TRBV9; j_gene: TRBJ2-3; abundance: few; d_gene: NA
CDR3aa: CASGLQGSTF; CDR3nt: TGTGCCAGCGGATTACAGGGATCCACCTTC; v_gene: TRBV6-2/TRBV6-3; j_gene: TRBJ1-2; abundance: NA; d_gene: NA
CDR3aa: CASKASGSNQPQHF; CDR3nt: TGTGCCAGCAAGGCTAGCGGGAGCAATCAGCCCCAGCATTTT; v_gene: TRBV27; j_gene: TRBJ1-5; abundance: NA; d_gene: NA
CDR3aa: CASTMSANEQFF; CDR3nt: TGTGCCAGCACCATGTCTGCCAATGAGCAGTTCTTC; v_gene: TRBV28; j_gene: TRBJ2-1; abundance: NA; d_gene: NA
CDR3aa: CASSGIGAFQETQYF; CDR3nt: TGTGCCAGCAGCGGGATCGGGGCTTTCCAAGAGACCCAGTACTTC; v_gene: TRBV7-2; j_gene: TRBJ2-5; abundance: NA; d_gene: NA